Included here is one T cell receptor beta chain sequence, with context. This CDR3 is built from 15 residues. Germline CDR1 reads SGHRS; CDR2 reads YFSETQ. Trimming pared 0 bases from V and 2 bases from J, leaving 10 bases between. These data originate in a study of T-cell reconstitution after alpha-beta-depleted transplantation in children. Library preparation (for TCRbeta) was performed with unique molecular identifiers. TCRdb analysed the PCR reads with MiXCR anew, one entry per CDR3 protein. The profile shows 450,000 to 600,000 distinct CDR3 sequences, approximately 20% of them singletons. This chain uses TRBV5-1 with TRBJ2-3, with D perhaps TRBD1 (5 bases). The source of this sequence is a human donor who donated a stem cell graft to a child with acute lymphoblastic leukemia. The starting material was PBMCs from the stem cell graft donor, obtained from the stem cell graft. DNA for the CDR3: TGCGCCAGCAGCTTGGTACCAGGGATCACAGATACGCAGTATTTT. Its translation: CASSLVPGITDTQYF.